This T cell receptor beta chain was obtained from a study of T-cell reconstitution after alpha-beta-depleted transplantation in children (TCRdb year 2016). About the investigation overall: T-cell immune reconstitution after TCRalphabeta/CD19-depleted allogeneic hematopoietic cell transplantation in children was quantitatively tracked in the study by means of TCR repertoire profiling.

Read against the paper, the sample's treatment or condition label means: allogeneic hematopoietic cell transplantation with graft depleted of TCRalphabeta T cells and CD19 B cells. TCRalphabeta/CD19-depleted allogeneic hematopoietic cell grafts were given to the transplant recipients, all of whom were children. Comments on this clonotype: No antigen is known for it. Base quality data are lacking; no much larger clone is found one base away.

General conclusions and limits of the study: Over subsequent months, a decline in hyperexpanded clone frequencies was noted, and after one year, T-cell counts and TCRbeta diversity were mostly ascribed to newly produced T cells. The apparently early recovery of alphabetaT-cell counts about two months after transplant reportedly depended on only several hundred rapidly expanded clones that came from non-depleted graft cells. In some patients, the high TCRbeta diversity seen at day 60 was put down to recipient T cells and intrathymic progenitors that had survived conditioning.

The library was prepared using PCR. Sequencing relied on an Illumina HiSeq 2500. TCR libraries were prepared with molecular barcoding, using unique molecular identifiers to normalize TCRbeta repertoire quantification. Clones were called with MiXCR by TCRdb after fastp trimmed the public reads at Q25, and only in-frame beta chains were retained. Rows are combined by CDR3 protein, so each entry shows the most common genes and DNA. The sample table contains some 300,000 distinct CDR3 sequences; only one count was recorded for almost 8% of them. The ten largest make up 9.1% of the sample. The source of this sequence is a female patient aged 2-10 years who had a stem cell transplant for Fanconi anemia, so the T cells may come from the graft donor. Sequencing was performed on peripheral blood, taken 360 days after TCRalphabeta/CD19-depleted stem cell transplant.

The DNA is as follows: TGTGCCAGTAGTATCCCGGGACTAGGCTTAGATACGCAGTATTTT. This encodes CASSIPGLGLDTQYF. The sequence is built from TRBV19 and TRBJ2-3; 8 of the junction bases match TRBD2. From V the trimming removes 3 bases and from J it removes 5 bases, while the gene matches leave 7 bases of the junction unaccounted for. Spanning cysteine to phenylalanine, the CDR3 consists of 15 amino acids. The read is trimmed to its CDR3 DNA, 45 bases read in frame from base 1. CDR1 and CDR2, looked up from the germline V gene (reference sequence), are LNHDA and SQIVND.